The rows below give T cell receptor beta chains drawn from one sample of a study of T cells in Graves' hyperthyroidism and ophthalmopathy. TCRdb called the multiplex PCR reads again in MiXCR, with one record for every CDR3 protein. The table shows hundreds of thousands of distinct CDR3 sequences, with about 20% occurring only once. Source material: blood. Source of these receptors: a man aged 40-50 years with Graves' ophthalmopathy. The CDR3 runs from the conserved cysteine through the conserved F or W. The D gene is left open where the match is weak. Rows give clone size only sometimes, using once, few, many, or a class for an expanded clone.

size	V	length	D	J	DNA	CDR3
many	TRBV2	15	TRBD1	TRBJ2-2	TGTGCCAGCAGCGGGGACAGAATGAACACCGGGGAGCTGTTTTTT	CASSGDRMNTGELFF
many	TRBV28	16	TRBD1	TRBJ2-7	TGTGCCAGCGGAGGCCCCATCGGACAGGGGAGAAGAGAGCAGTACTTC	CASGGPIGQGRREQYF
NA	TRBV4-2	19	NA	TRBJ2-6	TGTGCCAGCAGCCAAGTAGGTGGGGGGGGCCTTACTGGGGCCAACGTCCTGACTTTC	CASSQVGGGGLTGANVLTF
many	TRBV3-1	13	NA	TRBJ1-1	TGTGCCAGCAGCCAAGATCCCACTACTGAAGCTTTCTTT	CASSQDPTTEAFF
NA	TRBV20-1	13	TRBD2	TRBJ2-3	TGCAGTGCTAGCGGGGGGTACACAGATACGCAGTATTTT	CSASGGYTDTQYF
many	TRBV5-5	15	NA	TRBJ1-5	TGTGCCAGCAGCTTGGTACCAGGGAGGCATCAGCCCCAGCATTTT	CASSLVPGRHQPQHF
many	TRBV12-3/TRBV12-4	14	NA	TRBJ1-4	TGTGCCAGCAGTTTCACGAGGGCTAATGAAAAACTGTTTTTT	CASSFTRANEKLFF
few	TRBV29-1	16	TRBD2	TRBJ2-7	TGCAGCGTTTCCCCTTCCCCAGCGGGAGGGCCGGGGGAGCAGTACTTC	CSVSPSPAGGPGEQYF
many	TRBV28	14	NA	TRBJ1-1	TGTGCCAGCAGTAGTCCGGGTTCTCTGTCTGAAGCTTTCTTT	CASSSPGSLSEAFF
many	TRBV2	13	NA	TRBJ1-2	TGTGCCAGCAGCGCGGACAAGAACTATGGCTACACCTTC	CASSADKNYGYTF
NA	TRBV7-8	18	TRBD2	TRBJ2-3	TGTGCCAGCAGCTTAAGGAGTTGGGGACTAGCGGGGGGTGGTACGCAGTATTTT	CASSLRSWGLAGGGTQYF
few	TRBV5-1	15	TRBD1	TRBJ2-7	TGCGCCAGCAGCTTGGCCTCCCAGGGGGTTAGGGAGCAGTACTTC	CASSLASQGVREQYF
NA	TRBV6-1	14	NA	TRBJ2-7	TGTGCCAGCAGCCTCGCTTCGTTCGGCTACGAGCAGTACTTC	CASSLASFGYEQYF
many	TRBV7-9	15	NA	TRBJ2-5	TGTGCCAGCAGCTTACAGGAAACACCTTCGGAGACCCAGTACTTC	CASSLQETPSETQYF
NA	TRBV7-9	14	TRBD1	TRBJ2-7	TGTGCCAGCAGCTCTCTTCGGGACAGCTACGAGCAGTACTTC	CASSSLRDSYEQYF
NA	TRBV20-1	14	TRBD2	TRBJ2-7	TGCAGTGCTAGAAGGGGTAGCGGGGGGGTCGAGCAGTACTTC	CSARRGSGGVEQYF
NA	TRBV20-1	18	NA	TRBJ1-2	TGCAGTGCTGCCGACCTGCTTCGGTCCCTAGAAGCGGACTATGGCTACACCTTC	CSAADLLRSLEADYGYTF
NA	TRBV20-1	14	TRBD2	TRBJ2-7	TGCAGTGCTAGAGATAGCGGGGGAATTTACGAGCAGTACTTC	CSARDSGGIYEQYF
many	TRBV5-1	14	TRBD1	TRBJ2-1	TGCGCCAGCAGGCGACAGGGATCCTACAATGAGCAGTTCTTC	CASRRQGSYNEQFF
few	TRBV19	17	TRBD2	TRBJ2-1	TGTGCCAGTAGTATAAGGAGACTAGCGGGAGAGCCCAATGAGCAGTTCTTC	CASSIRRLAGEPNEQFF
many	TRBV3-1	14	NA	TRBJ1-1	TGTGCCAGCAGCCCCCGGCCGCAGGGTGGGAAAGCTTTCTTT	CASSPRPQGGKAFF
few	TRBV15	15	TRBD2	TRBJ2-1	TGTGCCACCAGCAGAGGGACTAGCGGTTTGAATGAGCAGTTCTTC	CATSRGTSGLNEQFF
many	TRBV20-1	13	NA	TRBJ2-7	TGCAGTGCCAGGGGTCAGGGGCCGCGAGAGCAGTACTTC	CSARGQGPREQYF
NA	TRBV7-9	14	NA	TRBJ2-3	TGTGCCAGCAGCTTGGGGGACCCCACAGATACGCAGTATTTT	CASSLGDPTDTQYF
many	TRBV20-1	14	TRBD1	TRBJ2-7	TGCAGTGCTAAATCCCCACAGGGGGCGGGCGAGCAGTACTTC	CSAKSPQGAGEQYF
few	TRBV15	17	NA	TRBJ2-1	TGTGCCACCAGCAGAGATAGGAGCAGGTACTCCTACAATGAGCAGTTCTTC	CATSRDRSRYSYNEQFF
many	TRBV18	14	NA	TRBJ2-1	TGTGCCAGCTCCCCCCGGCGCGGTAACAATGAGCAGTTCTTC	CASSPRRGNNEQFF
NA	TRBV5-1	14	NA	TRBJ2-2	TGCGCCAGCAGCTTGAGGACGGGTGATGGGGAGCTGTTTTTT	CASSLRTGDGELFF
many	TRBV2	13	NA	TRBJ1-1	TGTGCCAGTGAAGGACAGAGAGACACTGAAGCTTTCTTT	CASEGQRDTEAFF
many	TRBV11-3	13	NA	TRBJ2-3	TGTGCCAGCAGCCACCGGACATCAGATACGCAGTATTTT	CASSHRTSDTQYF
few	TRBV20-1	14	NA	TRBJ2-3	TGCAGTGCCATAACAGGGGGGGGCCGCGATACGCAGTATTTT	CSAITGGGRDTQYF
many	TRBV5-1	14	NA	TRBJ2-7	TGCGCCAGCAGCGAGAAGGTTGGAGGCTACGAGCAGTACTTC	CASSEKVGGYEQYF
NA	TRBV6-1	17	TRBD1	TRBJ1-2	TGTGCCAGCAGTCCCGGACAGGGAAGACCTCCTAACTATGGCTACACCTTC	CASSPGQGRPPNYGYTF
many	TRBV20-1	11	NA	TRBJ1-1	TGCAGTGCTCCGGACAACACTGAAGCTTTCTTT	CSAPDNTEAFF
many	TRBV20-1	12	NA	TRBJ1-3	TGCAGTGCTAGAGCCCCTGGAAACACCATATATTTT	CSARAPGNTIYF